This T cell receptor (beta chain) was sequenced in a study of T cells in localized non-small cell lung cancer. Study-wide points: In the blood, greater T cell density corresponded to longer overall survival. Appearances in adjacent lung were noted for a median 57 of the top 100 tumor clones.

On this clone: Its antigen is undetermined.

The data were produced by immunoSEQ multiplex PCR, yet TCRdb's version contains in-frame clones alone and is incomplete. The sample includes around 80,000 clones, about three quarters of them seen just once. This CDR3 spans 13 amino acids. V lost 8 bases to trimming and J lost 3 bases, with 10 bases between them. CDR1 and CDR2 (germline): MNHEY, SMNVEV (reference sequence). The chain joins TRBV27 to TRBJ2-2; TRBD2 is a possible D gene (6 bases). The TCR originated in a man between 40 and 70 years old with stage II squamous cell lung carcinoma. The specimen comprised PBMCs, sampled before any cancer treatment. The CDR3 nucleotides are TGTGCCAGCCGGGACTTGGACACCGGGGAGCTGTTTTTT. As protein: CASRDLDTGELFF.